This TCR beta chain was found in a study of Ad26.COV2.S vaccination and SARS-CoV-2 variants. The treatment was: some 20 received Ad26.COV2.S at low or high dose, single or two shots; roughly five received placebo; per-sample allocation not given. Following the first vaccine or placebo injection, samples were taken on day 63. Profiling relied on immunoSEQ multiplex PCR, and the TCRdb table lists in-frame clones only, not all of them. Of under 250,000 clones in the sample, around nine tenths are singletons; the top ten hold about 2.7%. The source of this sequence is a person between 18 and 60 years old who received the Ad26.COV2.S COVID-19 vaccine or a placebo. Specimen: peripheral blood, collected in a trial of Ad26.COV2.S vaccine versus placebo.

The CDR3 region has the DNA TGTGCCAGCAGCCAAGGCCGCAGCAGGGTCGGCGGAAACACCATATATTTT. It is translated as CASSQGRSRVGGNTIYF. The gene calls are TRBV3-1 (or the pseudogene TRBV3-2) and TRBJ1-3; D might be TRBD1 (5 bases). Germline values: CDR1 LGHDT, CDR2 YNNKEL (reference sequence). V was clipped by 1 base and J by 4 bases, with 17 bases between them. The CDR3 length is 17 residues.